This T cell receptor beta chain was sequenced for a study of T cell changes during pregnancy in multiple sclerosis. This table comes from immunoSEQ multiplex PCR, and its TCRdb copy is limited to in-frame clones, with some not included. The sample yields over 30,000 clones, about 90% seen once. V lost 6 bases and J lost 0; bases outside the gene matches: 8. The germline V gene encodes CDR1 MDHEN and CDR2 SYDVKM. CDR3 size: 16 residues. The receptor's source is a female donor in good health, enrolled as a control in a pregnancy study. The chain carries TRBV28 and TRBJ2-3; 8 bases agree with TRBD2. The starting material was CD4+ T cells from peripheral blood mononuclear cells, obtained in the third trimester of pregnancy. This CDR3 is CASRPSSGSSTDTQYF. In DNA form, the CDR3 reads TGTGCCAGCAGACCCTCTAGCGGGTCTAGCACAGATACGCAGTATTTT.